This entry lists 24 T cell receptor beta chains sequenced from one sample in a study of shared clonotypes between healthy human individuals. Repertoires were generated with immunoSEQ multiplex PCR, while TCRdb's copy carries only in-frame clones and drops some. Among around 2.3 million clones, nearly 97% were seen once, and the ten largest hold around 0.13%. Material for sequencing was naive CD4+ T cells sorted from blood. The sample's subset: CD45RA+ positively selected. The receptors were sampled from a young man in good health.

The chain combines TRBV11-2 with TRBJ1-3, with 8 bases fitting TRBD1. CDR3 length equals 16 residues. Germline trimming cut 6 bases from V and 4 bases from J; bases unmatched to any gene: 11. CDR1 is SGHAT and CDR2 is FQNNGV in the germline V gene. CDR3 bases: TGTGCCAGCAGATCCCCACCCGGGACAGGAGGAAACACCATATATTTT. Its translation: CASRSPPGTGGNTIYF.

The chain recombines TRBV5-1 with TRBJ2-1; 10 bases agree with TRBD1. The CDR3 length is 14 residues. After removal of 2 bases from V and 9 bases from J, the junction contained 5 bases not matched to a gene. Germline loops: CDR1 SGHRS, CDR2 YFSETQ. The CDR3 region has the DNA TGCGCCAGCAGCTTCGGGACAGGGGTTAGTGAGCAGTTCTTC. Protein: CASSFGTGVSEQFF.

The chain links TRBV5-1 to TRBJ2-7; D is unresolved. V lost 1 base and J 1 base, leaving 12 bases between the germline ends. The CDR3 runs 15 residues. Per the germline V gene, CDR1 is SGHRS and CDR2 is YFSETQ. This CDR3 is CASSLRVGFSYEQYF. In DNA form, the CDR3 reads TGCGCCAGCAGCTTGCGGGTGGGGTTTTCCTACGAGCAGTACTTC.

With regard to this clone: The same CDR3 can be traced to other DNA sequences in this sample. V is TRBV9 and J is TRBJ2-7, with TRBD2 matching over 9 bases. The germline CDR1 and CDR2 sequences are SGDLS and YYNGEE. Trimming took 0 bases from V and 2 from J; bases not matched to a gene: 3. This CDR3 comprises 15 residues. The CDR3 nucleotides read TGTGCCAGCAGCGTAGGGGCGGGAGGGACCTACGAGCAGTACTTC. Translated, it gives CASSVGAGGTYEQYF. The full variable domain, rest sourced from reference TRBV9 and TRBJ2-7, is DSGVTQTPKHLITATGQRVTLRCSPRSGDLSVYWYQQSLDQGLQFLIQYYNGEERAKGNILERFSAQQFPDLHSELNLSSLELGDSALYFCASSVGAGGTYEQYFGPGTRLTVT.

The gene calls are TRBV6-1 and TRBJ1-6; D possibly corresponds to TRBD1 (6 bases). The germline V gene has CDR1 MNHNS and CDR2 SASEGT. The V gene lost 6 bases and the J gene lost 7 bases, with 13 bases spanning the gap. The CDR3 spans 14 residues. CDR3 region: CASRGQGWNSPLHF. CDR3 nucleotides: TGTGCCAGCAGGGGACAAGGGTGGAATTCACCCCTCCACTTT.

This sequence joins TRBV23-1 and TRBJ2-7, with a possible D match to TRBD2 (6 bases). TRBV23-1 is labeled an ORF, and its function is uncertain. The CDR3 runs to 13 residues. Trimming took 0 bases from V and 5 from J, leaving 8 bases between them. CDR3 protein: CASSQSRTNEQYF. The CDR3 nucleotides are TGCGCCAGCAGTCAATCGAGGACTAACGAGCAGTACTTC.

This clone was detected only once. The chain carries TRBV30 and TRBJ2-7; tentatively, D is TRBD1 or TRBD2 (5 bases each). The V and J ends lost 2 bases and 2 bases respectively, with 10 bases between them. There are 13 residues in the CDR3. Germline loops: CDR1 GTSNPN, CDR2 SVGIG (reference sequence). The CDR3 DNA sequence: TGTGCCTGGAGTTCTTCGGGGCCCTACGAGCAGTACTTC. This gives the protein CAWSSSGPYEQYF.

V gene TRBV19 combines with J gene TRBJ2-2; D may be TRBD2 (5 bases). Germline assignment: CDR1 LNHDA and CDR2 SQIVND (reference sequence). This CDR3 comprises 17 residues. V lost 4 bases and J lost 5, with 20 bases in between. The CDR3 here is CASSRRVLQMETGELFF. The DNA of the CDR3 is TGTGCCAGTAGTAGGCGGGTCTTACAGATGGAAACCGGGGAGCTGTTTTTT.

V gene TRBV9 combines with J gene TRBJ2-3; D may match TRBD1 or TRBD2 (6 bases each). This CDR3 contains 16 residues. V was pared by 4 bases and J by 4 bases, with 19 bases between. The V gene's germline CDR1 is SGDLS and CDR2 YYNGEE. CDR3 region: CASSKIGGPVPDTQYF. The CDR3 DNA sequence: TGTGCCAGCAGCAAGATAGGGGGGCCCGTTCCAGATACGCAGTATTTT.

The chain carries TRBV2 and TRBJ1-6; D is ambiguous. This CDR3 is 15 amino acids long. Germline CDR1 SNHLY, CDR2 FYNNEI. The V and J ends lost 1 base and 3 bases respectively, with 7 bases between them. This CDR3 reads CASSEGPGYNSPLHF. CDR3 nucleotide sequence: TGTGCCAGCAGTGAAGGGCCAGGCTATAATTCACCCCTCCACTTT.

The chain carries TRBV12-2 and TRBJ2-2. TRBV12-2 is a documented pseudogene. This CDR3 spans 17 amino acids. CDR3 coding DNA: TGTGCAAGTCGCTTAGCCCCCTCGGACCCAAGGGTCGGGGAGCTGTTTTTT. Protein: CASRLAPSDPRVGELFF.

The chain uses TRBV6-6 and TRBJ2-7; D is tentatively TRBD1 or TRBD2 (6 bases each). Germline V CDR1 and CDR2: MNHNY, SVGAGI (reference sequence). V lost 5 bases and J 5 bases, leaving 13 bases between the germline ends. This CDR3 is built from 13 residues. This CDR3 is CASSKQGGHEQYF. CDR3 sequence (DNA): TGTGCCAGCAGTAAACAAGGGGGGCACGAGCAGTACTTC.

CDR3 DNA sequence: TGTGCCAGCAGCGTAGCAGGGACCCACGAGCAGTACTTC. It encodes CASSVAGTHEQYF. The rearrangement uses TRBV9 and TRBJ2-7; D may be TRBD1 or TRBD2 (5 bases each). CDR1 and CDR2 from the germline V gene are SGDLS and YYNGEE. The V end was cut by 0 bases, the J end by 5 bases, with 9 bases between. This CDR3 spans 13 amino acids.

The V gene is TRBV6-5, the J gene TRBJ2-1, with unresolved D. CDR1 and CDR2 (germline): MNHEY, SVGAGI. V was trimmed by 4 bases and J by 2 bases, leaving 12 bases between them. The CDR3 runs to 15 residues. The CDR3 sequence: CASSSVGRTYNEQFF. CDR3 in DNA: TGTGCCAGCAGTTCCGTGGGTAGGACCTACAATGAGCAGTTCTTC.

The J gene is TRBJ2-5, the V gene TRBV5-1; tentative D call: TRBD2 (6 bases). Trimming removed 4 bases at V and 5 bases at J, with 15 bases between. CDR3 length: 14 amino acids. Germline V gene sequence: CDR1 SGHRS, CDR2 YFSETQ. In DNA form, the CDR3 reads TGCGCCAGCAGCGACGACTCAAGCGGGGAGACCCAGTACTTC. Protein product: CASSDDSSGETQYF.

J is TRBJ1-1 and V is TRBV7-9; D perhaps matches TRBD1 (5 bases). V lost 9 bases and J lost 0, with 14 bases in between. This CDR3 is 14 amino acids long. Germline V gives CDR1 SEHNR, CDR2 FQNEAQ (reference sequence). CDR3: CASLDSSMNTEAFF. The CDR3 DNA reads TGTGCCAGTCTTGACAGTTCTATGAACACTGAAGCTTTCTTT.

V is TRBV6-5 and J is TRBJ1-6, with D tentatively TRBD1 (6 bases). CDR3 size: 15 residues. From germline, CDR1 is MNHEY and CDR2 SVGAGI. V lost 2 bases and J 7 bases, leaving 12 bases between the germline ends. The CDR3 protein is CASSYGGHRNSPLHF. In DNA, the CDR3 is TGTGCCAGCAGTTACGGGGGGCATAGGAATTCACCCCTCCACTTT.

The CDR3 DNA reads TGCGCCAGCAGCTTGGAGGGCCCCGGCTCTGGAAACACCATATATTTT. Residues: CASSLEGPGSGNTIYF. The chain employs TRBV5-1 and TRBJ1-3; D unresolved. Trimming shortened V by 0 bases and J by 0 bases, and 10 bases separated the two germline ends. The CDR3 extends over 16 amino acids. The germline V gene has CDR1 SGHRS and CDR2 YFSETQ.

This chain joins TRBV2 and TRBJ2-7; TRBD1 might be the D (6 bases). This CDR3 contains 12 residues. Per the germline V gene, CDR1 is SNHLY and CDR2 is FYNNEI. Trimming cost V 7 bases and J 3 bases, with 10 bases left between them. The DNA for the CDR3 is TGTGCCAGCACCCCGACAGGCTACGAGCAGTACTTC. Translating it yields CASTPTGYEQYF.

This clone was recorded only once. The chain combines TRBV11-3 with TRBJ2-1, with 10 bases that match TRBD2. V shed 4 bases and J 8 bases; nucleotides not matched to a gene: 14. Germline V gene data show CDR1 as SGHNT and CDR2 as YENEEA. This CDR3 is built from 17 residues. The DNA for the CDR3 is TGTGCCAGCAGCTGGGACTACTCAGCGGGAGGGGAAGATGAGCAGTTCTTC. Amino acids: CASSWDYSAGGEDEQFF.

This chain connects TRBV6-1 to TRBJ2-7; TRBD1 agrees at 9 bases. CDR3 length equals 15 residues. The V segment lost 6 bases and the J segment 4 bases; nucleotides outside the gene matches: 10. Germline values: CDR1 MNHNS, CDR2 SASEGT. The CDR3 sequence: CASRAGTGPSYEQYF. The CDR3 bases are TGTGCCAGCAGGGCGGGGACAGGGCCTAGTTACGAGCAGTACTTC.

The rearrangement links TRBV4-2 to TRBJ2-3; 14 nucleotides agree with TRBD2. V gave up 0 bases and J gave up 4 bases; unmatched junction bases: 3. CDR3 length: 17 residues. Germline values: CDR1 LGHNA, CDR2 YNFKEQ. The CDR3 is CASSQDRGLAGADTQYF. CDR3 nucleotides: TGTGCCAGCAGCCAAGATAGGGGACTAGCGGGGGCAGATACGCAGTATTTT.

CDR3 protein: CASSLGDTFHSPLHF. CDR3 DNA sequence: TGCGCCAGCAGCTTGGGGGACACCTTCCATTCACCCCTCCACTTT. The chain combines TRBV5-1 with TRBJ1-6, with D tentatively TRBD1 (6 bases). This CDR3 is built from 15 residues. The V and J ends lost 0 bases and 8 bases respectively, with 12 bases between them. Germline V gene lookup returns CDR1 SGHRS and CDR2 YFSETQ.

The chain is built from TRBV6-1 and TRBJ1-5, with 8 bases aligning to TRBD1. The CDR3 extends over 14 amino acids. CDR1 is MNHNS, CDR2 SASEGT, per germline. The trim removed 7 bases at V and 1 base at J, leaving 3 bases unmatched. The CDR3 loop reads CASIRTGSNQPQHF. As DNA, the CDR3 is TGTGCCAGCATTCGGACAGGGAGCAATCAGCCCCAGCATTTT.